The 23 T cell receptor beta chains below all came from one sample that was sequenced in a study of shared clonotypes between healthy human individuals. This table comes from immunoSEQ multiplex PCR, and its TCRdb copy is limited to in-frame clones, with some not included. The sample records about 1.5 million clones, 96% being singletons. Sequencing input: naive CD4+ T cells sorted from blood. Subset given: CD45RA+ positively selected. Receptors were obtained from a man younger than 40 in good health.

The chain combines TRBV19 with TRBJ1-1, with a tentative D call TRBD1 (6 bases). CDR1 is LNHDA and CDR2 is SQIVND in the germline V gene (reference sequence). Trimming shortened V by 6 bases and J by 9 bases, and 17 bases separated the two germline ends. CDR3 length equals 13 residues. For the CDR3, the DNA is TGTGCCAGTAGAATTAGGGACAAATATAAAGCTTTCTTT. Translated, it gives CASRIRDKYKAFF.

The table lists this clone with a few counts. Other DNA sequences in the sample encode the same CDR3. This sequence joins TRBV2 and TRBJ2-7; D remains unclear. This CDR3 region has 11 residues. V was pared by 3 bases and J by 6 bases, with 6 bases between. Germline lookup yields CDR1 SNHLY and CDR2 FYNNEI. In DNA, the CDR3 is TGTGCCAGCAGTGAGCCGGGCGAGCAGTACTTC. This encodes CASSEPGEQYF.

Here the CDR3 reads CASSYFAGRTDTQYF. The CDR3, as DNA: TGTGCCAGCAGTTACTTCGCCGGACGCACAGATACGCAGTATTTT. The gene calls are TRBV6-5 and TRBJ2-3; D gene unclear. V dropped 1 base and J dropped 1 base, with 9 bases sitting between them. The CDR3 sequence is 15 residues long. The V gene's germline CDR1 is MNHEY and CDR2 SVGAGI.

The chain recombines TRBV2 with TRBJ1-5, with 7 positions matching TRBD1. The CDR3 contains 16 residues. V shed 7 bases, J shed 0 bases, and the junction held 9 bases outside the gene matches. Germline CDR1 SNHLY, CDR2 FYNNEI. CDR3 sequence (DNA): TGTGCCAGCACCGAACGTAGGACAGGTAGCAATCAGCCCCAGCATTTT. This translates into CASTERRTGSNQPQHF.

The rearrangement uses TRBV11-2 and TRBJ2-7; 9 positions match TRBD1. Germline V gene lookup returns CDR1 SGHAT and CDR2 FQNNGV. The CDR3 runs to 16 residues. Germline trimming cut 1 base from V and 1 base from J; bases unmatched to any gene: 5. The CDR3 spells CASSLVKDRGSYEQYF. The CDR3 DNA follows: TGTGCCAGCAGCTTAGTGAAGGACAGGGGATCCTACGAGCAGTACTTC.

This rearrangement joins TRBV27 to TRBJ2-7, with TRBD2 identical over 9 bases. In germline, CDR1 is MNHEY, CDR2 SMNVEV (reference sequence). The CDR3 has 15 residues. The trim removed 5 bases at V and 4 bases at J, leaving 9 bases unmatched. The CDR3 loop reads CASSPLASGKYEQYF. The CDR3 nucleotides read TGTGCCAGCAGTCCCTTGGCTAGCGGGAAGTACGAGCAGTACTTC.

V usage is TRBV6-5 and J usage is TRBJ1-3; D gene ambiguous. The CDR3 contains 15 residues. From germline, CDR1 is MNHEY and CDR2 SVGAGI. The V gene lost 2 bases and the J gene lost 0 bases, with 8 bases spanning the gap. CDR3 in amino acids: CASSYGDPSGNTIYF. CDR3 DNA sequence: TGTGCCAGCAGTTACGGCGATCCCTCTGGAAACACCATATATTTT.

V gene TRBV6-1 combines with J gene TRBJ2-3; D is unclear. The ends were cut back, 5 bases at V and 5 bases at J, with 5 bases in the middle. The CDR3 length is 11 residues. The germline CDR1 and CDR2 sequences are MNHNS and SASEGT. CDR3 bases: TGTGCCAGCAGTAGCCTAGATACGCAGTATTTT. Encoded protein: CASSSLDTQYF.

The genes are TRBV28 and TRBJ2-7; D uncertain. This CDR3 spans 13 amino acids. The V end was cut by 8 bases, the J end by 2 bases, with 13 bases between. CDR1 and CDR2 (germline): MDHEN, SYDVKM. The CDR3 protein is CASRSPVTYEQYF. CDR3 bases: TGTGCCAGCCGATCCCCCGTAACCTACGAGCAGTACTTC.

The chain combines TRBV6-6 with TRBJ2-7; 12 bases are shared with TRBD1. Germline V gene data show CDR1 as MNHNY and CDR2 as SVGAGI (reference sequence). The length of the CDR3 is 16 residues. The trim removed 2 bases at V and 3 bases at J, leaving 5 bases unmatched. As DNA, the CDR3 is TGTGCCAGCAGTTACCTCGGGACAGGGGGCCTCTACGAGCAGTACTTC. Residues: CASSYLGTGGLYEQYF.

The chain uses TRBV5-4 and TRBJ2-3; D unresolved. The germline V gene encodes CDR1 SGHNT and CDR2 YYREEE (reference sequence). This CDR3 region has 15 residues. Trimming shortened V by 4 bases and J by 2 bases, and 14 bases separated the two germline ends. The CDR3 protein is CASSPRRVPTDTQYF. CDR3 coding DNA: TGTGCCAGCAGCCCGCGGAGAGTCCCCACAGATACGCAGTATTTT.

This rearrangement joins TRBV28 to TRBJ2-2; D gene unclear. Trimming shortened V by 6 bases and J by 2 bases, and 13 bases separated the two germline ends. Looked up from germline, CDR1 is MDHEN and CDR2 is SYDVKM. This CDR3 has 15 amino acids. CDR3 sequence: CASRARLSNTGELFF. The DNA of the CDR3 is TGTGCCAGCAGGGCGCGGCTATCTAACACCGGGGAGCTGTTTTTT.

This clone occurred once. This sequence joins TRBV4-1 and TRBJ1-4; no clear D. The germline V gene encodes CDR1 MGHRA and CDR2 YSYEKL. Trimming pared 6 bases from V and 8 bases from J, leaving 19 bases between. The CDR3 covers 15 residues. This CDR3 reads CASRTGPQGWEKLFF. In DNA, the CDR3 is TGCGCCAGCAGGACGGGCCCCCAAGGGTGGGAAAAACTGTTTTTT.

The CDR3 is CASSSEVGEQFF. The CDR3 coding sequence is TGTGCCAGCAGTTCGGAGGTGGGTGAGCAGTTCTTC. The chain uses TRBV28 and TRBJ2-1; perhaps TRBD2 as D (5 bases). This CDR3 is built from 12 residues. Germline V gene lookup returns CDR1 MDHEN and CDR2 SYDVKM. V lost 4 bases, J lost 9 bases, and 10 bases lay in between.

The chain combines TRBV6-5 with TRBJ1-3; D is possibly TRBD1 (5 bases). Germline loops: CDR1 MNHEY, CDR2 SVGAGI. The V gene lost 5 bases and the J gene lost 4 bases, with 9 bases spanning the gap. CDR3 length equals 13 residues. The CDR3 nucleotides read TGTGCCAGCAGTGGGACGATCGGAAACACCATATATTTT. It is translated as CASSGTIGNTIYF.

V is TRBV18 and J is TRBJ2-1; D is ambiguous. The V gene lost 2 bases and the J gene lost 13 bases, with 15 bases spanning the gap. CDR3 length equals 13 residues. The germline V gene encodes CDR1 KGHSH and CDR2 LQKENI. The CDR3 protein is CASSPKSEFLQFF. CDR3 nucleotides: TGTGCCAGCTCACCAAAATCGGAGTTCTTACAGTTCTTC. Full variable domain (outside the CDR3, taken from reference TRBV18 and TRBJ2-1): NAGVMQNPRHLVRRRGQEARLRCSPMKGHSHVYWYRQLPEEGLKFMVYLQKENIIDESGMPKERFSAEFPKEGPSILRIQQVVRGDSAAYFCASSPKSEFLQFFGPGTRLTVL.

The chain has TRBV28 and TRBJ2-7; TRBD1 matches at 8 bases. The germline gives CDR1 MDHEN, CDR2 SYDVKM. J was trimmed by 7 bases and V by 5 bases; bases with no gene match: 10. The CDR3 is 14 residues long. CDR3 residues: CASSPRTGFWEQYF. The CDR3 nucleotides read TGTGCCAGCAGTCCTCGGACAGGGTTCTGGGAGCAGTACTTC.

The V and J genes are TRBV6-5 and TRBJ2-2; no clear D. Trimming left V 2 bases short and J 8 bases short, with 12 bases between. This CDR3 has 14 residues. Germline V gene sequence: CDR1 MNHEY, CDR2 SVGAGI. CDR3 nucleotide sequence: TGTGCCAGCAGTTACCGGCCCCCGGGTGGGGAGCTGTTTTTT. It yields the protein CASSYRPPGGELFF.

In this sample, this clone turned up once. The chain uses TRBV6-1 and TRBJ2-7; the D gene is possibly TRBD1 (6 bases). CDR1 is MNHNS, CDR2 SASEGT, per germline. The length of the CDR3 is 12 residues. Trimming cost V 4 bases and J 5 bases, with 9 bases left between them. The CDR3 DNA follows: TGTGCCAGCAGTGCTACAGGGAACGAGCAGTACTTC. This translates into CASSATGNEQYF.

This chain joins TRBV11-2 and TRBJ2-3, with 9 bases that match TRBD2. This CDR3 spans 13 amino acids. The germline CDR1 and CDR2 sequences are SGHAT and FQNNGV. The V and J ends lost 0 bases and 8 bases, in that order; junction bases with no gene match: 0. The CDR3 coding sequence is TGTGCCAGCAGCTTAGATAGCGGGAGTACGCAGTATTTT. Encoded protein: CASSLDSGSTQYF.

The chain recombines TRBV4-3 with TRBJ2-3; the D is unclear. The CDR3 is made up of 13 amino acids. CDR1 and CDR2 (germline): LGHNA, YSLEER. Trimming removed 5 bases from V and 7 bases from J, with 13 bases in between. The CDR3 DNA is TGCGCCAGCAGCTCGGTTAGAGAACATACGCAGTATTTT. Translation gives CASSSVREHTQYF.

As DNA, the CDR3 is TGTGCCAGCAGTCCTCTCGGACTAGCGGGAATCGGGGAGCTGTTTTTT. Protein: CASSPLGLAGIGELFF. The V call is TRBV28, the J call TRBJ2-2, with 12 bases that match TRBD2. In germline, CDR1 is MDHEN, CDR2 SYDVKM. Losses at the gene ends were 5 bases for V and 7 bases for J; bases not matched to a gene: 8. The CDR3 is 16 residues long.

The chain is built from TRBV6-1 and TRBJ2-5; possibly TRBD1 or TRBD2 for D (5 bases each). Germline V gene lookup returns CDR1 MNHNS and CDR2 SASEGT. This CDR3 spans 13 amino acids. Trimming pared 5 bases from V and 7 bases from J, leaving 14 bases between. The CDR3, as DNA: TGTGCCAGCAGTTCACAAGGGGACGGGACCCAGTACTTC. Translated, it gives CASSSQGDGTQYF.